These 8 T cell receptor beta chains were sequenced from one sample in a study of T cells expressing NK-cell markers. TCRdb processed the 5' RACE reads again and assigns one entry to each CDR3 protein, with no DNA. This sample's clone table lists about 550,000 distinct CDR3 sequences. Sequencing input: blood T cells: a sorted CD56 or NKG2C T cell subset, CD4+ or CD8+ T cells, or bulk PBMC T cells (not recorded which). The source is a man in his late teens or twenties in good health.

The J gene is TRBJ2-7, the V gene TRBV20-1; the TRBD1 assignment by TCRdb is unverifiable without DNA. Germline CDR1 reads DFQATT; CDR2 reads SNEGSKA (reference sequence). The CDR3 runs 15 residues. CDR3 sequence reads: CSARPREGTTYEQYF.

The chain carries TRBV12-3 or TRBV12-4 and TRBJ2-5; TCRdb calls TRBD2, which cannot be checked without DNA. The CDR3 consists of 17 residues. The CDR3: CASRRTSGTTMQETQYF.

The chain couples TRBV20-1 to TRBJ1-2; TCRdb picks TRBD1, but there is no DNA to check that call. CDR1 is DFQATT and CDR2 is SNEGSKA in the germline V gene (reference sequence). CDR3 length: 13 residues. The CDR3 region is CSARYRGSYGYTF.

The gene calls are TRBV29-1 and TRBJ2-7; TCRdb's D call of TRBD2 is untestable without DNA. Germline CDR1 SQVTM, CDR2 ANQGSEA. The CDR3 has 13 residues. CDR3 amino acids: CSVSSGSLLEQYF.

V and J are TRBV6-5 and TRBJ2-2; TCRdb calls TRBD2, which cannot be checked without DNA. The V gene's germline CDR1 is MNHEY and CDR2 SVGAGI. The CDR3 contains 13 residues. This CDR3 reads CASRRGPTGELFF.

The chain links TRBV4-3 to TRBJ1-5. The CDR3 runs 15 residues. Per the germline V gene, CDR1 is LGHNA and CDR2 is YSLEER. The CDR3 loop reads CASSPTLGSGQPQHF.

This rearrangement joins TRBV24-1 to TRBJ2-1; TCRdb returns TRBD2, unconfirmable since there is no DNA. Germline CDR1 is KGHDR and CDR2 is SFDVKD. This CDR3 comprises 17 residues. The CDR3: CATSDGGGSGAHNEQFF.

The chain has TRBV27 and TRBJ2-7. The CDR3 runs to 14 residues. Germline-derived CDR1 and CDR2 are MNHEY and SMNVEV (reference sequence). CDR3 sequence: CAPRFGRTPYEQYF.